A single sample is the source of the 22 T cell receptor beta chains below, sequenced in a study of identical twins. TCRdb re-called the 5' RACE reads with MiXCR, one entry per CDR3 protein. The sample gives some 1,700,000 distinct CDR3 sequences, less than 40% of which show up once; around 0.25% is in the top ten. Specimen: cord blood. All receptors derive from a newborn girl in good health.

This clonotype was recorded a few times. This chain's CDR3 is CASSLPEAITDTQYF. DNA of the CDR3: TGTGCCAGCAGTTTGCCTGAGGCGATCACAGATACGCAGTATTTT. J is TRBJ2-3 and V is TRBV12-3 or TRBV12-4; D remains ambiguous. V lost 3 bases to trimming and J lost 2 bases, with 12 bases between them. The CDR3 is 15 amino acids.

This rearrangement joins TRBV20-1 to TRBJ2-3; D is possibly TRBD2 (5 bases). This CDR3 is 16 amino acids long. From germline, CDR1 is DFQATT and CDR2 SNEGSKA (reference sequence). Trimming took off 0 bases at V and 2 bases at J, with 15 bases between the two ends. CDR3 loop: CSARDPNPRATDTQYF. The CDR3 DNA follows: TGCAGTGCTAGAGATCCCAACCCGAGGGCCACAGATACGCAGTATTTT.

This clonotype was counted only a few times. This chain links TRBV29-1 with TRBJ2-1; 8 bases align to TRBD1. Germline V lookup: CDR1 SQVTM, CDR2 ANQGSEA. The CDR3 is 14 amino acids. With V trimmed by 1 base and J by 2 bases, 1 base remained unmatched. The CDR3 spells CSVEGTGTYNEQFF. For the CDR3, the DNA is TGCAGCGTTGAAGGGACAGGGACCTACAATGAGCAGTTCTTC.

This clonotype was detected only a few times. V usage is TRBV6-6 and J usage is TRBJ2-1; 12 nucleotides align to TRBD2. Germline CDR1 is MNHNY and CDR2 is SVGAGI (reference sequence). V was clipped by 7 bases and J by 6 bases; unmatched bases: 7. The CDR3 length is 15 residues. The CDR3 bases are TGTGCCAGCAATCCGACTAGCGGGAGTCGCAATGAGCAGTTCTTC. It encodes CASNPTSGSRNEQFF.

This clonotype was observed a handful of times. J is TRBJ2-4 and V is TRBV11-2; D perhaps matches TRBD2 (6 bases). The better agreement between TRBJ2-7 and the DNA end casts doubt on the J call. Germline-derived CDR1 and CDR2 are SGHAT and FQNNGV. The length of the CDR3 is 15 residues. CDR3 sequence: CASSSPRGRSCEQYF. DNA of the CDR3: TGTGCCAGCAGCTCCCCCCGAGGGAGGAGCTGCGAGCAGTACTTC.

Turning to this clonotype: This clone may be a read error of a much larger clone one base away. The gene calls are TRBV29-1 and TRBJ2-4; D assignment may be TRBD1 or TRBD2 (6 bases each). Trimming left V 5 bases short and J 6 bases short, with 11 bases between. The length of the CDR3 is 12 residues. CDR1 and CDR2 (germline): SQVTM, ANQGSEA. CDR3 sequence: CSVFTGANIQYF. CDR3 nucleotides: TGCAGCGTTTTTACGGGGGCAAACATTCAGTACTTC.

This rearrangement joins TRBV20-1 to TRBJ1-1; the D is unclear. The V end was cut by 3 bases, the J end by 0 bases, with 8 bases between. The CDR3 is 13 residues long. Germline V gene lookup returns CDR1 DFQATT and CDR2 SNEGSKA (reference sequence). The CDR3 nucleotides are TGCAGTGCTAGTCTGGGCATGAACACTGAAGCTTTCTTT. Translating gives CSASLGMNTEAFF.

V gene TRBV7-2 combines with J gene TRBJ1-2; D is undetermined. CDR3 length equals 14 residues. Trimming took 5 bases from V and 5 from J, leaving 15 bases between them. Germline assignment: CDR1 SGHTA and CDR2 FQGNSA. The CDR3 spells CASSETAYFYGYTF. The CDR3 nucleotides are TGTGCCAGCAGCGAAACAGCCTACTTTTATGGCTACACCTTC.

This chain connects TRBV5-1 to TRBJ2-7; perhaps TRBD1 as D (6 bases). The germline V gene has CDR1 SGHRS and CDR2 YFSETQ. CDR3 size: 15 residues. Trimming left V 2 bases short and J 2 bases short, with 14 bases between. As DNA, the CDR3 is TGCGCCAGCAGCTTAAAACCGGGACAACCCTACGAGCAGTACTTC. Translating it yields CASSLKPGQPYEQYF.

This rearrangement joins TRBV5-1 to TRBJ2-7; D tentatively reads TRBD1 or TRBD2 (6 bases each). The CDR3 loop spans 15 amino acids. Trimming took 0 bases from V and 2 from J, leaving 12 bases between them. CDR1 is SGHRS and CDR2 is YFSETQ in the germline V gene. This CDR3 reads CASSLAGAQAYEQYF. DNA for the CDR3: TGCGCCAGCAGCTTGGCGGGGGCGCAGGCCTACGAGCAGTACTTC.

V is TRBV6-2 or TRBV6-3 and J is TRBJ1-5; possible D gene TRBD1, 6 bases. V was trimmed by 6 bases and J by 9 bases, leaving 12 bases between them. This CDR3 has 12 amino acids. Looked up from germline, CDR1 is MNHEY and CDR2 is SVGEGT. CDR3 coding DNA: TGTGCCAGCAGAAACAGGGAGGTGCCCCAGCATTTT. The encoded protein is CASRNREVPQHF.

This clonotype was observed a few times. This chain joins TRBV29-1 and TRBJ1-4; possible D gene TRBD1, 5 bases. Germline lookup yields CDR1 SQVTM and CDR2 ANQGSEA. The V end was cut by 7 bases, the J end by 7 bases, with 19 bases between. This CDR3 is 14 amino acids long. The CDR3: CSAGRAGTGEKLFF. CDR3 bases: TGCAGCGCCGGGAGGGCAGGCACAGGTGAAAAACTGTTTTTT.

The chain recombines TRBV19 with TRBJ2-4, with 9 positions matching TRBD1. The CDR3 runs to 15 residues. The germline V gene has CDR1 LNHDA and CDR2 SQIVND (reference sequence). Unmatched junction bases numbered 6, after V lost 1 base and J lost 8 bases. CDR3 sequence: CASSIATGGGYIQYF. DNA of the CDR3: TGTGCCAGTAGTATAGCCACAGGGGGCGGATACATTCAGTACTTC.

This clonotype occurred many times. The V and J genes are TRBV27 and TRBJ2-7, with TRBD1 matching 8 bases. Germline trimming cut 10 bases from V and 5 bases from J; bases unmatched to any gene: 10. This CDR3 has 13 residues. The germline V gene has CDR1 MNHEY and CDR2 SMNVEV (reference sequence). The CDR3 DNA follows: TGTGCCACCTCCCTGGACAGGGTCCACGAGCAGTACTTC. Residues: CATSLDRVHEQYF.

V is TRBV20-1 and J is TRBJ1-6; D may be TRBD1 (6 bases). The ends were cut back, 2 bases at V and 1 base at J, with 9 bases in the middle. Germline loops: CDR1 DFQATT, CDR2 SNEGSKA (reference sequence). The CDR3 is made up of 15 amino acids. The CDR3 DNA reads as TGCAGTGCTAGAACAGGGAGGTCCTATAATTCACCCCTCCACTTT. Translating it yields CSARTGRSYNSPLHF.

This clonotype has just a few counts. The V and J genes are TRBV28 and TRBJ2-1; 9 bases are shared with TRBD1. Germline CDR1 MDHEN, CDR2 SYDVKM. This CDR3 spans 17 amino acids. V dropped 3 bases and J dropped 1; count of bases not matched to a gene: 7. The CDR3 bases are TGTGCCAGCAGTTTCCTGGGACAGGGATCTTCCTACAATGAGCAGTTCTTC. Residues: CASSFLGQGSSYNEQFF.

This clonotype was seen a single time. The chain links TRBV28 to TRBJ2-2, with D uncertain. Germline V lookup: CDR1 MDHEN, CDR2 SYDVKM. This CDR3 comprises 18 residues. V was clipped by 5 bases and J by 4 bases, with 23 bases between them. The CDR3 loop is CASSVPWVPYRGTGELFF. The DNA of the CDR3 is TGTGCCAGCAGTGTCCCCTGGGTCCCATATCGAGGCACCGGGGAGCTGTTTTTT.

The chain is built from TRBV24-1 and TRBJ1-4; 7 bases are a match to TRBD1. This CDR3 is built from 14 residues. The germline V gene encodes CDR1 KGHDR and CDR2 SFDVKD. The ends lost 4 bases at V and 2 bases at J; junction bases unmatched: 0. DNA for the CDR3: TGTGCCACCAGTGACAGGGGGACTAATGAAAAACTGTTTTTT. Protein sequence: CATSDRGTNEKLFF.

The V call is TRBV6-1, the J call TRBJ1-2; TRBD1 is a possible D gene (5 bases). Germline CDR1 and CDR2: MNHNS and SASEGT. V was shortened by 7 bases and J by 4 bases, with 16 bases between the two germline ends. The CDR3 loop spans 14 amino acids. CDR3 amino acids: CASIPGTFPYGYTF. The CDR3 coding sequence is TGTGCCAGCATTCCCGGGACGTTTCCCTATGGCTACACCTTC.

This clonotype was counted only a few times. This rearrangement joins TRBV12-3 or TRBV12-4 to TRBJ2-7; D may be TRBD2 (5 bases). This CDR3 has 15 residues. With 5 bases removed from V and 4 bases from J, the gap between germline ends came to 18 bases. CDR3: CASSPPRGSPYEQYF. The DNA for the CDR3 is TGTGCCAGCAGTCCACCCCGGGGTAGCCCTTACGAGCAGTACTTC.

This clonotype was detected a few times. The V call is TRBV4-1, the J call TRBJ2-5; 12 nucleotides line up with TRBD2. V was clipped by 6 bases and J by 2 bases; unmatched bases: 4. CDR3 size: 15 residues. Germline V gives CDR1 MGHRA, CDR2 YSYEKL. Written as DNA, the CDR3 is TGCGCCAGCAGACCGGGACTAGCGGGTCAAGAGACCCAGTACTTC. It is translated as CASRPGLAGQETQYF.

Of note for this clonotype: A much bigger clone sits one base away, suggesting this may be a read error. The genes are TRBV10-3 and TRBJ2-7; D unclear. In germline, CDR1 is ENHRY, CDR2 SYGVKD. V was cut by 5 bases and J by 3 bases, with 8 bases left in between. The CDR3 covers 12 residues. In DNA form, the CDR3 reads TGTGCCATCAGTACGACTGGCTACGAGCAGTACTTC. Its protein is CAISTTGYEQYF.